This T cell receptor (beta chain) is drawn from a study of post-analysis software for immune sequencing data. Study-level results: With TRBV5-6, TRBV5-1 and TRBV20-1 included, about five TRBV segments were more frequent in patients than in controls.

This clonotype was counted between two and nine times. Its target is not known. Unique-molecular-identifier-tagged TCR beta cDNA libraries were used. TCRdb re-derived calls from the PCR reads in MiXCR, one entry per CDR3 protein. The sample consists of fewer than 900,000 distinct CDR3 sequences, around 42% of them appearing once. This CDR3 has 14 amino acids. V lost 3 bases and J 9 bases, leaving 16 bases between the germline ends. The germline V gene has CDR1 SGDLS and CDR2 YYNGEE. The chain recombines TRBV9 with TRBJ2-4; a possible D gene is TRBD1 (5 bases). The receptor was derived from a girl aged 10 to 17 with multiple sclerosis. The sequencing input was blood. The CDR3 is CASSARGLDVIQYF. The CDR3 DNA reads TGTGCCAGCAGCGCAAGGGGTCTAGATGTCATTCAGTACTTC.